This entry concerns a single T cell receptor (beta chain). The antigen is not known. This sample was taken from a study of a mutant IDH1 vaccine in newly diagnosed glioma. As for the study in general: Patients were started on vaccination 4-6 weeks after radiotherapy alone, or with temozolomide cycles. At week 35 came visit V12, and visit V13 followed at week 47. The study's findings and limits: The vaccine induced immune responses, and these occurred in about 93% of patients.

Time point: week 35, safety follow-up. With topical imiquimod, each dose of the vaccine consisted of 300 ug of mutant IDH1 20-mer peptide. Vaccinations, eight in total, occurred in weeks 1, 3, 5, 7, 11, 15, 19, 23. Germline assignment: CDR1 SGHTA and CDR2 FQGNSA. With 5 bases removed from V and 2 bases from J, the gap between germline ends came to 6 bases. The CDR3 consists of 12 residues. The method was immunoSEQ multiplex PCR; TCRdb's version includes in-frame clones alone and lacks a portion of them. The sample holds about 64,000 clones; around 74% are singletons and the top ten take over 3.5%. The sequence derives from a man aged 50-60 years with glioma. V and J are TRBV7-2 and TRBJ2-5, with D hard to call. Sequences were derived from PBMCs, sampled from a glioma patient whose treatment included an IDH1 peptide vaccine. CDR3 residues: CASSRDQETQYF. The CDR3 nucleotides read TGTGCCAGCAGCAGGGATCAAGAGACCCAGTACTTC.